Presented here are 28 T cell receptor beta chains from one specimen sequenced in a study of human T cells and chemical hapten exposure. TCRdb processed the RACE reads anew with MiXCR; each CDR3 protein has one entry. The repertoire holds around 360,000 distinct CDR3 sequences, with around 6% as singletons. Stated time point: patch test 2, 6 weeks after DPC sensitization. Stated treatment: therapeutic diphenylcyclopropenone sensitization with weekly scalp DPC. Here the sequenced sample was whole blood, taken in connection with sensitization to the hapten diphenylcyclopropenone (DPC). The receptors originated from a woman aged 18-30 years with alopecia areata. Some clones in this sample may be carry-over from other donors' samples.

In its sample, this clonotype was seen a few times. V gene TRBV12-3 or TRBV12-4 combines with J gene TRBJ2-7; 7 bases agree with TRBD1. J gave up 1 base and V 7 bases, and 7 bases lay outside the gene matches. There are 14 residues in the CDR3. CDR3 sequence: CASNRDSPSYEQYF. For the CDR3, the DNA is TGTGCCAGCAATCGGGACAGCCCATCCTACGAGCAGTACTTC.

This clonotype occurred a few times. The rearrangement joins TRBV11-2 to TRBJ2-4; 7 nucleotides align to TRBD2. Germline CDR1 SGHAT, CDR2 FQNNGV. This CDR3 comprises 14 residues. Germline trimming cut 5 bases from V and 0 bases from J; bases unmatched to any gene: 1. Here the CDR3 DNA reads TGTGCCAGCAGCGGGGGGGTAGCCAAAAACATTCAGTACTTC. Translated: CASSGGVAKNIQYF.

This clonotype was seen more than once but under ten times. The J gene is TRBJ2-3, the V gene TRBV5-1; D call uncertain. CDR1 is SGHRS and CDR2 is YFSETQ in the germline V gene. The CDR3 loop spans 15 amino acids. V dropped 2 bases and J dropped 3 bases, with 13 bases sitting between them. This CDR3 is CASSFSRYQTDTQYF. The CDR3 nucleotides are TGCGCCAGCAGCTTCTCTAGATATCAAACAGATACGCAGTATTTT.

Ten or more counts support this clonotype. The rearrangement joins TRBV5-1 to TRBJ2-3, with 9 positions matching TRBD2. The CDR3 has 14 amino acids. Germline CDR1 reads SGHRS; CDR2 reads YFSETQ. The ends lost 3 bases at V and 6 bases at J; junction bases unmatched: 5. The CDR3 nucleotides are TGCGCCAGCAGCTACGGGACTAGCCCCGATACGCAGTATTTT. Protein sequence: CASSYGTSPDTQYF.

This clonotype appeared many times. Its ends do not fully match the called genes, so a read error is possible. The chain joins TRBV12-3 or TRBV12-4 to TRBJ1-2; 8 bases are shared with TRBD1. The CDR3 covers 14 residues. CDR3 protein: CASSLGQGYYGYTF. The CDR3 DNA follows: TGTGCCAGCAGCTTAGGACAGGGCTACTATGGCTACACCTTC.

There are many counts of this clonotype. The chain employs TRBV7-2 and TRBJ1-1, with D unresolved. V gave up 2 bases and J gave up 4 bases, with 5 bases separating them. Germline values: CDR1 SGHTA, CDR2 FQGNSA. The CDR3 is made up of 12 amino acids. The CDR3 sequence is CASSLQLTEAFF. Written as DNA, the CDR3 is TGTGCCAGCAGCTTACAGCTCACTGAAGCTTTCTTT.

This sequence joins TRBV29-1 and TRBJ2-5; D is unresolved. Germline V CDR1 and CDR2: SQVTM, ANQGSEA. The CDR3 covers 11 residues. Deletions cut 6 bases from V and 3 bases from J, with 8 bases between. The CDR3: CSVRHEETQYF. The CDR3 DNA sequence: TGCAGCGTCCGACATGAAGAGACCCAGTACTTC.

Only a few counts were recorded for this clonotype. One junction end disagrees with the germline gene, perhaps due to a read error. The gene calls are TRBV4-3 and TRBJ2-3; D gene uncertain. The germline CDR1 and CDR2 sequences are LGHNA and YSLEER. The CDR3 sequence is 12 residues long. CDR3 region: CASSRGIGPLFF. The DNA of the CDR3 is TGCGCCAGCAGCCGGGGTATCGGACCGCTTTTTTTT.

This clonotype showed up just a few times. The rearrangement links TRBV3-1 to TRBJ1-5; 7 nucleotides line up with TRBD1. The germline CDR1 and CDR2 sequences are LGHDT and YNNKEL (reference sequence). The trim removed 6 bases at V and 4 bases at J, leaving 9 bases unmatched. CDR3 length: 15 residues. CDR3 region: CASRLQGHRNQPQHF. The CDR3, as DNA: TGTGCCAGCAGGTTACAGGGGCACCGTAATCAGCCCCAGCATTTT.

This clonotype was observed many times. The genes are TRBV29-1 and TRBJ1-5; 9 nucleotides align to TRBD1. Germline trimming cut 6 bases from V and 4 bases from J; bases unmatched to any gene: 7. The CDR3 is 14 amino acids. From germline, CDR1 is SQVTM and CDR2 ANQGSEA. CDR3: CSVQQGAGNQPQHF. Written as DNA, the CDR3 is TGCAGCGTACAACAGGGGGCTGGTAATCAGCCCCAGCATTTT.

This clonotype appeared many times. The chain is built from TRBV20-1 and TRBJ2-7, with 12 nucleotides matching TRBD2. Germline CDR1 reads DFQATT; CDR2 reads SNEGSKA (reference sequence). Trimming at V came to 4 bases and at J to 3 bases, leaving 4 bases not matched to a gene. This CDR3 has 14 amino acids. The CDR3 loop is CSATLAGGRYEQYF. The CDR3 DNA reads TGCAGTGCTACACTAGCGGGGGGCCGCTACGAGCAGTACTTC.

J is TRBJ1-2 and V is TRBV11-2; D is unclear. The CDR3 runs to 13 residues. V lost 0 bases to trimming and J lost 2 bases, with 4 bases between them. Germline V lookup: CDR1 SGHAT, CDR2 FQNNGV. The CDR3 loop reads CASSLDLNYGYTF. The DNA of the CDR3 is TGTGCCAGCAGCTTAGATCTAAACTATGGCTACACCTTC.

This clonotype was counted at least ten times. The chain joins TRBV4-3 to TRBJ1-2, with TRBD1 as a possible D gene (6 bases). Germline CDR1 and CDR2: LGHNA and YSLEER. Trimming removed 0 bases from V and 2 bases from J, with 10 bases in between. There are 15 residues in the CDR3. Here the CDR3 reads CASSQDSQGNYGYTF. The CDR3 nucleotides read TGCGCCAGCAGCCAAGACAGCCAGGGGAACTATGGCTACACCTTC.

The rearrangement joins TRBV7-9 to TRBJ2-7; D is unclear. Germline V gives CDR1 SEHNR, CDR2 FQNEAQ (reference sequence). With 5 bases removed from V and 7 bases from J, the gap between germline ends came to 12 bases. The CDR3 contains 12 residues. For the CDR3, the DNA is TGTGCCAGCAGCCAATTGGATATGGAGCAGTACTTC. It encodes CASSQLDMEQYF.

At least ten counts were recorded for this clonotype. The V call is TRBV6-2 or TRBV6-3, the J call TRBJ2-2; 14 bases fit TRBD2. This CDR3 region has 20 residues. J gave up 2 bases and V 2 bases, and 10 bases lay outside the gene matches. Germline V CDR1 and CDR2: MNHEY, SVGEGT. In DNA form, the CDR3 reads TGTGCCAGCAGTTACCTCCCTGGACTAGCGGGGGGACAAAACACCGGGGAGCTGTTTTTT. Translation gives CASSYLPGLAGGQNTGELFF.

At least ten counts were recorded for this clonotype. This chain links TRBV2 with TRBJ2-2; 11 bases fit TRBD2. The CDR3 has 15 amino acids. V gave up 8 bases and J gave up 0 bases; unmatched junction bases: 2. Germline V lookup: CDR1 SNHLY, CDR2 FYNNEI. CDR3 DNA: TGTGCCAGCCTAGCGGGGGGAACGAACACCGGGGAGCTGTTTTTT. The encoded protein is CASLAGGTNTGELFF.

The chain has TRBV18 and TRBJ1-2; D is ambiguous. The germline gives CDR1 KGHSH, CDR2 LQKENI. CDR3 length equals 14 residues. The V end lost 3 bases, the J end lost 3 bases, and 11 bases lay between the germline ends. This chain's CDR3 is CASSPSSGDYGYTF. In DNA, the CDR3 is TGTGCCAGCTCACCGTCCTCGGGAGACTATGGCTACACCTTC.

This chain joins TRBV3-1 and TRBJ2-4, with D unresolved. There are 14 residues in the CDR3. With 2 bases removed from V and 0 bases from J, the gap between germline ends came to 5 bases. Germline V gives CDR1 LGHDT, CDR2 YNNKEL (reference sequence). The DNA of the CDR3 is TGTGCCAGCAGCCAACACGAAGCCAAAAACATTCAGTACTTC. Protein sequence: CASSQHEAKNIQYF.

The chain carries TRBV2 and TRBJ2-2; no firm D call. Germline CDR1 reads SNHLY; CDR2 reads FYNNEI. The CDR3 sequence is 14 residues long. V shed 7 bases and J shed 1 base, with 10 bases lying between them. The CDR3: CASNPMRNTGELFF. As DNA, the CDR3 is TGTGCCAGCAATCCCATGCGGAACACCGGGGAGCTGTTTTTT.

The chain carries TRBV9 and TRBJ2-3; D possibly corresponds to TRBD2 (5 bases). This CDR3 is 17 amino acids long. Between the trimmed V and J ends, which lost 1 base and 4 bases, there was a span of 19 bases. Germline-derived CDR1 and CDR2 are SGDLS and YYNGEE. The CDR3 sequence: CASSVSLKGLGADTQYF. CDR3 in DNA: TGTGCCAGCAGCGTATCCCTCAAAGGGCTGGGAGCAGATACGCAGTATTTT.

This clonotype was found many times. CDR3 sequence reads: CASSPLGDVGGGALEQFF. DNA of the CDR3: TGTGCCAGCAGTCCCCTAGGGGATGTAGGCGGGGGGGCATTGGAGCAGTTCTTC. The chain employs TRBV6-1 and TRBJ2-1, with 9 bases aligning to TRBD2. Germline-derived CDR1 and CDR2 are MNHNS and SASEGT. The trim removed 5 bases at V and 10 bases at J, leaving 21 bases unmatched. This CDR3 spans 18 amino acids.

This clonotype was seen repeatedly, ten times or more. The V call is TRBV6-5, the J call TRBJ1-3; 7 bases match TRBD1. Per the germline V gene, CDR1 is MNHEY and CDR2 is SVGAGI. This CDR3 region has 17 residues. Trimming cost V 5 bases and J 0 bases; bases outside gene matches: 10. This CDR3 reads CASSGRDSKTSGNTIYF. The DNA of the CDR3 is TGTGCCAGCAGTGGACGGGACAGCAAAACCTCTGGAAACACCATATATTTT.

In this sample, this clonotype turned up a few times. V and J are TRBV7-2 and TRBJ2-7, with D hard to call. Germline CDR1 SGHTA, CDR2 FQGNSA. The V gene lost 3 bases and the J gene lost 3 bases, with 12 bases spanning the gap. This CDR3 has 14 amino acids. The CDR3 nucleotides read TGTGCCAGCAGCTTCGACTCGTATAACTACGAGCAGTACTTC. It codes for CASSFDSYNYEQYF.

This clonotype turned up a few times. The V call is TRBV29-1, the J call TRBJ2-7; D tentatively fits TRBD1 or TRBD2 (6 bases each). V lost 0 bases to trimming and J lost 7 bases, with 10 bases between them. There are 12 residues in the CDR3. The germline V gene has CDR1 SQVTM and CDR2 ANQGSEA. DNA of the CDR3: TGCAGCGTTGAAGAAAGGGGGAGGGAGCAGTACTTC. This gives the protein CSVEERGREQYF.

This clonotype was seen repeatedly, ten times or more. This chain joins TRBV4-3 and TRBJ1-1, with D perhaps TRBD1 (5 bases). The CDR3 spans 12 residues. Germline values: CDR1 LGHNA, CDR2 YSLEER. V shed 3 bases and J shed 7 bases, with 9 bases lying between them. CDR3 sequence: CASSHGTGEAFF. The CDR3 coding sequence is TGCGCCAGCAGCCACGGGACCGGTGAAGCTTTCTTT.

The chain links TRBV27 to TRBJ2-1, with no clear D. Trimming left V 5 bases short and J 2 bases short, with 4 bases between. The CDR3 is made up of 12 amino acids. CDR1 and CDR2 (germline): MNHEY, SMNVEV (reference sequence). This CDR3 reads CASSTAYNEQFF. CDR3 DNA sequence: TGTGCCAGCAGTACAGCCTACAATGAGCAGTTCTTC.

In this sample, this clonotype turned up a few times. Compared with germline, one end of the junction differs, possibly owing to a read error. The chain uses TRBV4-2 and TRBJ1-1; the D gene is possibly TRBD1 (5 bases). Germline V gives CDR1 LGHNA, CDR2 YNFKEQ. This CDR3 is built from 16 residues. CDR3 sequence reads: CASSQGQGRRNTEAFF. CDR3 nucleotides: TGTGCCAGCAGTCAAGGCCAGGGTAGAAGGAACACTGAAGCTTTCTTT.

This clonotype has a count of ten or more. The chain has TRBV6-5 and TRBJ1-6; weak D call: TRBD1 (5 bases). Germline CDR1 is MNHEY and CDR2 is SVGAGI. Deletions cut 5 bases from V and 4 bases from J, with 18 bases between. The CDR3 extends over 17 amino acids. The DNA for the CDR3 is TGTGCCAGCAGTCCCACGGGCGTCGGGGCATATAATTCACCCCTCCACTTT. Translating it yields CASSPTGVGAYNSPLHF.